The present T cell receptor beta chain was sequenced within a study of blood T cell repertoires in COVID-19. Study background: Spain, Italy and the United States supplied samples that represented acute and convalescent COVID-19. PBMCs, B-cell-depleted T cells, or T cells were the source of the cDNA or gDNA that made up the material.

From germline, CDR1 is MDHEN and CDR2 SYDVKM. The germline V and J ends were trimmed by 7 bases and 7 bases, with 19 bases remaining between them. The CDR3 has 15 amino acids. Methods used by the authors: The authors estimated nucleated cell counts from reference gene primer amplification. Assay: immunoSEQ multiplex PCR; the TCRdb copy retains only in-frame clones and omits some. V, J and clone size reflect that table, while D and trimming were determined from the DNA. The table lists over 150,000 clones, approximately 85% of them singletons. This clone occurred once. During active infection, Seattle patients enrolled and were then monitored through disease.

The sample consisted of peripheral blood. The rearrangement joins TRBV28 to TRBJ1-4; D may be TRBD1 (6 bases). This TCR came from a man at least 80 years old with COVID-19, enrolled during active disease. The CDR3: CASKIGGQVGEKLFF. CDR3 DNA: TGTGCCAGCAAGATCGGGGGGCAAGTCGGTGAAAAACTGTTTTTT.